This TCR beta chain was captured in a study of regulatory T cells in long-lasting Graves disease. Study results and caveats: TRBV28, TRBJ1-2 and TRBJ2-5 emerged as the favored segments in persistent disease. New patients shared around 1,000 public clonotypes, and persistent patients shared more, with 2,741.

This clonotype was counted ten times or more. Its antigen remains unknown. Researchers made TCR beta libraries by using iRepertoire HTBI primers and running Arm-PCR on CDR3 regions. TCRdb re-called the multiplex PCR reads through MiXCR, storing one row per CDR3 protein. Of a few hundred thousand distinct CDR3 sequences in the sample, about 15% were seen once. Time point reported: newly diagnosed GD, antithyroid drugs for less than 3 months. From RNA extracted from PBMCs, the TCR library was made. The guidelines of the American Thyroid Association were the basis for diagnosing Graves' disease. This CDR3 has 14 amino acids. With 8 bases removed from V and 0 bases from J, the gap between germline ends came to 14 bases. CDR1 and CDR2 (germline): SNHLY, FYNNEI. This sample was also put to use in a study of T cells in Graves' hyperthyroidism and ophthalmopathy.

The sequence came from a woman between 50 and 59 years old with Graves disease. The chain uses TRBV2 and TRBJ2-7; D may be TRBD1 (6 bases). The sequencing here drew on peripheral blood mononuclear cells (PBMCs), taken at new diagnosis, from a patient treated with antithyroid drugs. The CDR3: CASDQQGSSYEQYF. CDR3 bases: TGTGCCAGCGACCAACAGGGTTCCTCCTACGAGCAGTACTTC.